Below are 30 T cell receptor beta chains sequenced from a single sample in a study of T cell responses to AZD1222 COVID-19 vaccine. Some clones are missing from TCRdb's copy, which holds only in-frame ones; the method was immunoSEQ multiplex PCR. Counted here are tens of thousands of clones, more than 80% occurring once; the ten biggest clones make up roughly 20%. The sample here was peripheral blood, taken on day 0 of MenACWY control vaccination. The source is an adult in good health.

The V and J genes are TRBV7-8 and TRBJ2-7; D gene uncertain. Germline V gives CDR1 SGHVS, CDR2 FQNEAQ. The CDR3 has 11 residues. V was trimmed by 2 bases and J by 4 bases, leaving 3 bases between them. This chain's CDR3 is CASSLSYEQYF. CDR3 in DNA: TGTGCCAGCAGCTTATCTTACGAGCAGTACTTC.

The V call is TRBV20-1, the J call TRBJ2-5; perhaps TRBD2 as D (6 bases). The germline CDR1 and CDR2 sequences are DFQATT and SNEGSKA (reference sequence). The V end lost 3 bases, the J end lost 5 bases, and 22 bases lay between the germline ends. The CDR3 loop spans 16 amino acids. The CDR3 protein is CSASLASASLGETQYF. CDR3 nucleotide sequence: TGCAGTGCTAGTCTAGCTAGCGCCTCTTTGGGGGAGACCCAGTACTTC.

This chain links TRBV3-1 (or the pseudogene TRBV3-2) with TRBJ2-7; 13 positions agree with TRBD2. This CDR3 comprises 14 residues. Germline trimming cut 10 bases from V and 2 bases from J; bases unmatched to any gene: 5. CDR1 is LGHDT, CDR2 YNNKEL, per germline (reference sequence). CDR3 bases: TGTGCCAACCCACTAGCGGGAGGGCCCTACGAGCAGTACTTC. It translates to CANPLAGGPYEQYF.

The chain is built from TRBV27 and TRBJ2-1; 14 nucleotides line up with TRBD2. Losses at the gene ends were 5 bases for V and 7 bases for J; bases not matched to a gene: 4. Germline assignment: CDR1 MNHEY and CDR2 SMNVEV (reference sequence). The CDR3 length is 15 residues. For the CDR3, the DNA is TGTGCCAGCAGTGCCTGGACTAGCGGGGGGAATGAGCAGTTCTTC. Translated, it gives CASSAWTSGGNEQFF.

This clone has just one count. The rearrangement uses TRBV29-1 and TRBJ2-3, with a possible D match to TRBD2 (6 bases). Trimming pared 4 bases from V and 4 bases from J, leaving 21 bases between. Germline V gene sequence: CDR1 SQVTM, CDR2 ANQGSEA. This CDR3 is built from 16 residues. The CDR3 coding sequence is TGCAGCGTTGTAGGACTCACCCGCGGGGCATCAGATACGCAGTATTTT. This translates into CSVVGLTRGASDTQYF.

This clone appeared once. The CDR3 is CASNLSGQGKTQYF. CDR3 nucleotide sequence: TGTGCCAGCAATTTGAGCGGACAGGGAAAGACCCAGTACTTC. The chain employs TRBV28 and TRBJ2-5, with TRBD1 matching 8 bases. With V trimmed by 7 bases and J by 6 bases, 10 bases remained unmatched. The CDR3 totals 14 residues. Germline-derived CDR1 and CDR2 are MDHEN and SYDVKM.

The chain carries TRBV4-1 and TRBJ1-1, with D unresolved. V lost 0 bases and J 0 bases, leaving 17 bases between the germline ends. CDR1 is MGHRA, CDR2 YSYEKL, per germline. There are 18 residues in the CDR3. The CDR3 sequence: CASSQDSNDLFMNTEAFF. CDR3 DNA: TGCGCCAGCAGCCAAGATTCCAACGATCTGTTCATGAACACTGAAGCTTTCTTT.

With respect to this clone: This sample includes further DNA sequences coding for the same CDR3. The CDR3 bases are TGTGCCAGTAGTATGGGGCGGAGCAATGAGCAGTTCTTC. It encodes CASSMGRSNEQFF. The chain joins TRBV19 to TRBJ2-1, with TRBD1 as a possible D gene (5 bases). V dropped 3 bases and J dropped 6 bases, with 9 bases sitting between them. Germline-derived CDR1 and CDR2 are LNHDA and SQIVND (reference sequence). CDR3 length: 13 amino acids. Combining the CDR3 with reference TRBV19 and TRBJ2-1 gives the whole variable domain DGGITQSPKYLFRKEGQNVTLSCEQNLNHDAMYWYRQDPGQGLRLIYYSQIVNDFQKGDIAEGYSVSREKKESFPLTVTSAQKNPTAFYLCASSMGRSNEQFFGPGTRLTVL.

V is TRBV29-1 and J is TRBJ1-4, with a tentative D call TRBD1 (6 bases). Trimming pared 3 bases from V and 7 bases from J, leaving 12 bases between. The CDR3 length is 13 residues. Germline CDR1 is SQVTM and CDR2 is ANQGSEA. In nucleotides, the CDR3 is TGCAGCGTTGATCAGGGGTTAGGTGAAAAACTGTTTTTT. This codes for CSVDQGLGEKLFF.

The genes are TRBV5-5 and TRBJ2-3; TRBD2 might be the D (7 bases). The CDR3 runs to 16 residues. CDR1 and CDR2 (germline): SGHKS, YYEKEE (reference sequence). V was shortened by 4 bases and J by 1 base, with 16 bases between the two germline ends. CDR3: CASSPGGRAGTDTQYF. In DNA, the CDR3 is TGTGCCAGCAGCCCGGGGGGCAGGGCAGGCACAGATACGCAGTATTTT.

J is TRBJ2-1 and V is TRBV7-9; 10 bases map to TRBD2. V trimming: 8 bases; J trimming: 4 bases; junction bases outside the gene matches: 11. CDR3 length equals 16 residues. Germline-derived CDR1 and CDR2 are SEHNR and FQNEAQ (reference sequence). This CDR3 is CASWASSGSSYNEQFF. CDR3 in DNA: TGTGCCAGCTGGGCGTCTAGCGGGAGTAGTTACAATGAGCAGTTCTTC.

The chain couples TRBV6-8 to TRBJ1-1, with D possibly TRBD1 on 5 matching bases. In germline, CDR1 is MNHGY, CDR2 SAAAGT. This CDR3 has 14 amino acids. The V end lost 8 bases, the J end lost 3 bases, and 16 bases lay between the germline ends. CDR3 amino acids: CASPPWDGDTEAFF. Written as DNA, the CDR3 is TGTGCCAGCCCCCCGTGGGACGGAGACACTGAAGCTTTCTTT.

The rearrangement joins TRBV6-6 to TRBJ1-2; a weak D match, TRBD1 (6 bases). Germline V gene lookup returns CDR1 MNHNY and CDR2 SVGAGI (reference sequence). This CDR3 is built from 14 residues. V shed 4 bases and J shed 4 bases, with 13 bases lying between them. Here the CDR3 reads CASSSLQGSYGYTF. The CDR3 nucleotides read TGTGCCAGCAGTTCTTTACAGGGATCCTATGGCTACACCTTC.

The V call is TRBV4-3, the J call TRBJ2-7; D may correspond to TRBD1 or TRBD2 (5 bases each). The ends were cut back, 0 bases at V and 0 bases at J, with 9 bases in the middle. The CDR3 is made up of 15 amino acids. CDR1 is LGHNA, CDR2 YSLEER, per germline. CDR3 in amino acids: CASSQDRGNSYEQYF. CDR3 DNA: TGCGCCAGCAGCCAAGATCGGGGCAACTCCTACGAGCAGTACTTC.

Worth noting for this clone: This sample includes further DNA sequences coding for the same CDR3. J is TRBJ2-3 and V is TRBV4-2, with unresolved D. With 0 bases removed from V and 2 bases from J, the gap between germline ends came to 9 bases. Germline V gene sequence: CDR1 LGHNA, CDR2 YNFKEQ. The CDR3 has 15 residues. CDR3: CASSQDRRITDTQYF. In DNA, the CDR3 is TGTGCCAGCAGCCAAGATCGCCGGATCACAGATACGCAGTATTTT.

This chain joins TRBV10-3 and TRBJ1-3; TRBD1 agrees at 9 bases. This CDR3 is built from 14 residues. The V gene end was trimmed by 9 bases and the J gene end by 2 bases; junction bases not matched to a gene: 5. Germline V lookup: CDR1 ENHRY, CDR2 SYGVKD. This CDR3 is CAIARTGAGNTIYF. CDR3 sequence (DNA): TGTGCCATAGCCCGGACAGGGGCTGGAAACACCATATATTTT.

V and J are TRBV5-8 and TRBJ2-7; the D gene is possibly TRBD2 (5 bases). CDR1 is SGHTS and CDR2 is YDEGEE in the germline V gene. The CDR3 has 17 residues. Trimming stripped 0 bases from V and 1 base from J, with 17 bases between. CDR3 sequence: CASSLAGFDGDSYEQYF. CDR3 nucleotide sequence: TGTGCCAGCAGCTTGGCGGGATTTGATGGTGATTCCTACGAGCAGTACTTC. Looking up the rest from reference TRBV5-8 and TRBJ2-7 gives the full variable domain: EAGVTQSPTHLIKTRGQQATLRCSPISGHTSVYWYQQALGLGLQFLLWYDEGEERNRGNFPPRFSGRQFPNYSSELNVNALELEDSALYLCASSLAGFDGDSYEQYFGPGTRLTVT.

V and J are TRBV5-6 and TRBJ1-1, with D possibly matching TRBD1 (6 bases). Trimming pared 1 base from V and 3 bases from J, leaving 7 bases between. Germline assignment: CDR1 SGHDT and CDR2 YYEEEE. CDR3 length: 13 residues. This CDR3 reads CASSLKGDTEAFF. The CDR3 DNA follows: TGTGCCAGCAGCTTGAAGGGGGACACTGAAGCTTTCTTT.

This rearrangement joins TRBV29-1 to TRBJ1-5; D might be TRBD1 (6 bases). V gave up 6 bases and J gave up 3 bases, with 12 bases separating them. The CDR3 consists of 13 residues. Germline values: CDR1 SQVTM, CDR2 ANQGSEA. This CDR3 reads CSVLQGDNQPQHF. In DNA, the CDR3 is TGCAGCGTCTTACAGGGAGACAATCAGCCCCAGCATTTT.

This clone occurred once. V and J are TRBV6-6 and TRBJ2-5; D perhaps matches TRBD1 (5 bases). V lost 3 bases and J lost 4, with 12 bases in between. Germline V gene data show CDR1 as MNHNY and CDR2 as SVGAGI (reference sequence). The CDR3 runs to 14 residues. CDR3 loop: CASSYSGRGETQYF. CDR3 nucleotide sequence: TGTGCCAGCAGTTATTCCGGTAGGGGAGAGACCCAGTACTTC.

The chain employs TRBV6-1 and TRBJ2-7, with TRBD2 matching over 8 bases. V gave up 1 base and J gave up 3 bases; unmatched junction bases: 17. Germline V gene data show CDR1 as MNHNS and CDR2 as SASEGT. This CDR3 spans 19 amino acids. CDR3 DNA sequence: TGTGCCAGCAGTGAAGAATCCGGGACTAGAGTTTTTGGCTACTACGAGCAGTACTTC. Amino acids: CASSEESGTRVFGYYEQYF.

The chain uses TRBV28 and TRBJ2-5, with no clear D. The CDR3 runs to 14 residues. Germline CDR1 and CDR2: MDHEN and SYDVKM. V was clipped by 1 base and J by 5 bases, with 11 bases between them. CDR3: CASSLFGSFETQYF. The CDR3 bases are TGTGCCAGCAGTTTATTTGGCAGCTTCGAGACCCAGTACTTC.

The genes are TRBV7-9 and TRBJ2-7; tentatively, D is TRBD1 (6 bases). The germline gives CDR1 SEHNR, CDR2 FQNEAQ (reference sequence). V lost 3 bases, J lost 0 bases, and 18 bases lay in between. The CDR3 runs to 17 residues. The CDR3 is CASSFWGRGGSSYEQYF. The CDR3 bases are TGTGCCAGCAGCTTTTGGGGGAGAGGGGGATCCTCCTACGAGCAGTACTTC.

V usage is TRBV27 and J usage is TRBJ2-3; D uncertain. V was pared by 3 bases and J by 4 bases, with 11 bases between. The CDR3 is 14 amino acids. CDR1 and CDR2 from the germline V gene are MNHEY and SMNVEV (reference sequence). CDR3 nucleotides: TGTGCCAGCAGTTTCGGGTACGGCTCAGATACGCAGTATTTT. Translated, it gives CASSFGYGSDTQYF.

The chain combines TRBV11-2 with TRBJ2-3, with 12 bases matching TRBD2. Germline V lookup: CDR1 SGHAT, CDR2 FQNNGV. The trim removed 1 base at V and 2 bases at J, leaving 10 bases unmatched. This CDR3 is 19 amino acids long. CDR3 DNA sequence: TGTGCCAGCAGCTTAGTTCGTTTTGGGACTAGCGGGTACACAGATACGCAGTATTTT. Its translation is CASSLVRFGTSGYTDTQYF.

This sequence joins TRBV29-1 and TRBJ2-3; D remains unclear. Germline V CDR1 and CDR2: SQVTM, ANQGSEA. Trimming removed 7 bases from V and 9 bases from J, with 23 bases in between. This CDR3 spans 14 amino acids. CDR3 in DNA: TGCAGCGCAACTTCCTATGGGGTAGGGCGGACGCAGTATTTT. Protein sequence: CSATSYGVGRTQYF.

As DNA, the CDR3 is TGTGCCAGCTGGGACAGGGGGCAGAGCTATGGCTACACCTTC. This codes for CASWDRGQSYGYTF. The gene calls are TRBV6-5 and TRBJ1-2; TRBD1 matches at 12 bases. The length of the CDR3 is 14 residues. Germline CDR1 and CDR2: MNHEY and SVGAGI. Trimming removed 8 bases from V and 4 bases from J; junction bases left unmatched: 5.

This rearrangement joins TRBV19 to TRBJ2-5; D perhaps matches TRBD1 (5 bases). V lost 4 bases, J lost 3 bases, and 15 bases lay in between. This CDR3 spans 15 amino acids. Germline values: CDR1 LNHDA, CDR2 SQIVND (reference sequence). Written as DNA, the CDR3 is TGTGCCAGTAGTAAGGCAAGGGGCTCGGAAGAGACCCAGTACTTC. As protein: CASSKARGSEETQYF.

The chain has TRBV4-3 and TRBJ2-1; D is unresolved. This CDR3 region has 13 residues. The germline V gene has CDR1 LGHNA and CDR2 YSLEER. The V and J ends lost 0 bases and 10 bases respectively, with 10 bases between them. CDR3: CASSQEMSEEQFF. Here the CDR3 DNA reads TGCGCCAGCAGCCAAGAAATGAGTGAGGAGCAGTTCTTC.

This rearrangement joins TRBV6-2 or TRBV6-3 to TRBJ2-1; 9 nucleotides match TRBD2. CDR1 is MNHEY, CDR2 SVGEGT, per germline. The CDR3 is made up of 18 amino acids. J was trimmed by 8 bases and V by 2 bases; bases with no gene match: 16. The CDR3 DNA is TGTGCCAGCAGTTACGCAACTAGCGGGCGCGAAAGATGGGATGAGCAGTTCTTC. It translates to CASSYATSGRERWDEQFF.